This T cell receptor beta chain appears in the sequencing data of a study of technical replicates of blood from four donors. Sequenced by immunoSEQ multiplex PCR; TCRdb stores in-frame clones only, minus some. In the table there are 80,000 to 95,000 clones, about 96% of which are singletons. CDR1 SGHTA and CDR2 FQGNSA come from the germline V gene. Unmatched junction bases numbered 9, after V lost 5 bases and J lost 5 bases. The CDR3 totals 16 residues. Material: T cells isolated from PBMCs. This chain joins TRBV7-2 and TRBJ2-1, with 10 bases aligning to TRBD2. The sequence came from a human donor in good health. The CDR3 here is CASSQFWTSGNNEQFF. DNA for the CDR3: TGTGCCAGCAGCCAGTTCTGGACTAGCGGCAACAATGAGCAGTTCTTC.